The sequence of this TCR beta chain was determined in a study of naive and memory T cell subsets. Two oligonucleotides, mixed equimolar, formed the beta constant-region primer covering TRBC1 and TRBC2. Ligated cDNA was amplified by four rounds of PCR with nested alpha and beta constant-region primers and SP2. In TCRdb, the UMI-ligation and nested PCR reads were re-called with MiXCR into one record per CDR3 protein. The table records 25,000 to 40,000 distinct CDR3 sequences, approximately 17% of them present only once. J was trimmed by 9 bases and V by 4 bases; bases with no gene match: 12. The CDR3 spans 16 residues. The germline gives CDR1 SGHTA, CDR2 FQGNSA.

The sequencing input was effector memory CD4+ T cells from blood. Subset reported: effector memory, CD45RA- CD27-. This receptor was obtained from a human donor in good health. V is TRBV7-2 and J is TRBJ2-1, with 10 bases identical to TRBD2. The CDR3 here is CASSSRGSGRAVEQFF. In nucleotides, the CDR3 is TGTGCCAGCAGCTCCCGAGGGAGCGGGAGGGCCGTTGAGCAGTTCTTC.